This T cell receptor (beta chain) derives from a study of OX40 agonist ivuxolimab in advanced cancers. CDR1 and CDR2 from the germline V gene are GTSNPN and SVGIG (reference sequence). V was cut by 0 bases and J by 6 bases, with 14 bases left in between. The CDR3 totals 14 residues. Sequencing was performed with immunoSEQ multiplex PCR; in TCRdb, only in-frame clones are kept and a portion is missing. The sample contains about 71,000 clones, around 94% of which appear only once. Source: CD4+ or CD8+ T cells sorted from blood, taken in a trial of the OX40 agonist ivuxolimab. The chain joins TRBV30 to TRBJ1-1, with D possibly matching TRBD1 (5 bases). The clonotype comes from an adult with an advanced solid tumor such as melanoma, head and neck, liver or kidney cancer. The CDR3 DNA reads TGTGCCTGGAGTGTTAGGAGGGGAATCCCTGAAGCTTTCTTT. It yields the protein CAWSVRRGIPEAFF.